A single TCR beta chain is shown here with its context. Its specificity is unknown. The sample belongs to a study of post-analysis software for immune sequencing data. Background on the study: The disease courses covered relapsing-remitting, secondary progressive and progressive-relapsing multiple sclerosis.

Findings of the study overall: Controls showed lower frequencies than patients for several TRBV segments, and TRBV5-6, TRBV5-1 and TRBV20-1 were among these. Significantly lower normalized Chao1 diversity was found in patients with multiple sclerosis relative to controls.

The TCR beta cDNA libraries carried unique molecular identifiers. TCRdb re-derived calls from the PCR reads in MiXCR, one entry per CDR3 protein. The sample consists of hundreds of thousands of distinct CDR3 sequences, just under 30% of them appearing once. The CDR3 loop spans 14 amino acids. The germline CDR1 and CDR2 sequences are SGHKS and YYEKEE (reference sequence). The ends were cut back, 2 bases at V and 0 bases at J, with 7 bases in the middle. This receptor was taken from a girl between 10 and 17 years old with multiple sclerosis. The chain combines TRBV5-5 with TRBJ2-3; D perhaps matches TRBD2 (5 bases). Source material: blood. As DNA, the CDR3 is TGTGCCAGCAGCTTTGGGGAGAGCACAGATACGCAGTATTTT. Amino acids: CASSFGESTDTQYF.